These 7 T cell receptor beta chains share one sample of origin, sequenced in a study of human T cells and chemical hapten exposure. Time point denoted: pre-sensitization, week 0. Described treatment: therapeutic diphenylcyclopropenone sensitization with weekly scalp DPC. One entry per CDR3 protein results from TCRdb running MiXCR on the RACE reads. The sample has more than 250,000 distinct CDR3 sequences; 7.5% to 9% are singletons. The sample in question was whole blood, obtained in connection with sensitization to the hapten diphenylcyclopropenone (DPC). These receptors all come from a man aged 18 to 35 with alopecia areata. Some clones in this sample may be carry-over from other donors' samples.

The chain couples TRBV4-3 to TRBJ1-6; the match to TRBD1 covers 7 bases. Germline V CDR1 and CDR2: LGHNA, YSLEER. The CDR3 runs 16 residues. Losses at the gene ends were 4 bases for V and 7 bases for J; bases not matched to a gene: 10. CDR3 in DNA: TGCGCCAGCAGCCTCAACTCATTGACAGGGAATTCACCCCTCCACTTT. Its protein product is CASSLNSLTGNSPLHF.

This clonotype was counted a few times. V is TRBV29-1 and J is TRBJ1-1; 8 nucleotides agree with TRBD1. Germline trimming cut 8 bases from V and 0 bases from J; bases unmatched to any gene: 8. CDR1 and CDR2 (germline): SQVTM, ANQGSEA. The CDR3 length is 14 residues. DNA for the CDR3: TGCAGCTCTACAGGGGGTATCATGAACACTGAAGCTTTCTTT. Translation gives CSSTGGIMNTEAFF. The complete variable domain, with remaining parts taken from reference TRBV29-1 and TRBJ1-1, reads SAVISQKPSRDICQRGTSLTIQCQVDSQVTMMFWYRQQPGQSLTLIATANQGSEATYESGFVIDKFPISRPNLTFSTLTVSNMSPEDSSIYLCSSTGGIMNTEAFFGQGTRLTVV.

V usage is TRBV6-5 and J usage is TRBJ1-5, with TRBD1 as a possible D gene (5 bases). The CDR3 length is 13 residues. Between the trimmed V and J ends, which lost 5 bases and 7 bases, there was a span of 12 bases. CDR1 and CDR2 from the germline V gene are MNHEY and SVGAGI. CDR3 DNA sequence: TGTGCCAGCAGTCTAGGGGAGCGGCAGCCCCAGCATTTT. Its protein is CASSLGERQPQHF.

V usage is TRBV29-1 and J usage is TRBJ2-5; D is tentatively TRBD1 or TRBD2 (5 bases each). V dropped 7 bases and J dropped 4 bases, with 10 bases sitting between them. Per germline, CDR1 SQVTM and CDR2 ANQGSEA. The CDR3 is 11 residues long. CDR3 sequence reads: CSDWDGETQYF. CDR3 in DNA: TGCAGCGATTGGGACGGAGAGACCCAGTACTTC.

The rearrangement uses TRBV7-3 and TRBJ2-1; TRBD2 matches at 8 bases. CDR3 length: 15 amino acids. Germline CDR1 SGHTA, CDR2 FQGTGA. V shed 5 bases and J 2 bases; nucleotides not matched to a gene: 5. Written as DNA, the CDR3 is TGTGCCAGCAGCCCCGGACTAGCCCCCTACAATGAGCAGTTCTTC. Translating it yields CASSPGLAPYNEQFF.

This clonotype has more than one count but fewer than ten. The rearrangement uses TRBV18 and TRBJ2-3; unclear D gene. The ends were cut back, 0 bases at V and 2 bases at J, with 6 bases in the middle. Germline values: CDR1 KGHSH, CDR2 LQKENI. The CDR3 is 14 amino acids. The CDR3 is CASSPPADTDTQYF. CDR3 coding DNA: TGTGCCAGCTCACCACCGGCAGACACAGATACGCAGTATTTT.

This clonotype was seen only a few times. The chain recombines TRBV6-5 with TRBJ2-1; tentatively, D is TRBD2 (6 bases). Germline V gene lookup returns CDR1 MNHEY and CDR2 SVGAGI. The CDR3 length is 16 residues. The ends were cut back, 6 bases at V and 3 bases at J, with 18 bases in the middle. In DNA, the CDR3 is TGTGCCAGCAGCCGTACGGGGGAGAGAGTCTACAATGAGCAGTTCTTC. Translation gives CASSRTGERVYNEQFF.